The next 11 T cell receptor beta chains were all read from a single sample in a study of tumor-infiltrating lymphocytes in primary liver carcinoma. Unsorted bulk tissue, roughly 20-32 mg of it, served as the source for co-extraction of RNA and DNA. TCR beta cDNA came from 400 to 500 ng total RNA, primed with a constant-region primer. Each TCR beta library was derived from three nested multiplex PCR rounds that employed slightly modified ARM-PCR. Forward primers for TRBV1-TRBV30 and a C-beta reverse primer served the first two PCR rounds, at about 10 cycles each. TCRdb fed the multiplex PCR reads into MiXCR, producing one record per CDR3 protein. The sample has approximately 73,000 distinct CDR3 sequences; 71% are singletons. Sequencing input: liver tumor tissue from sampling region 4. As for subset: tumor region T4, right-lateral pole. These receptors were taken from a woman aged 55-75 years with primary liver carcinoma and hepatitis B virus infection.

Concerning this clonotype: Germline and junction disagree at one end, which may indicate a read error. The rearrangement joins TRBV12-5 to TRBJ2-1, with 12 bases fitting TRBD1. From germline, CDR1 is LGHNT and CDR2 FRNRAP. This CDR3 is built from 16 residues. CDR3 loop: CACGQGQGAPGIEQFF. The CDR3 nucleotides read TGTGCTTGTGGGCAGGGACAGGGGGCCCCCGGTATTGAGCAGTTCTTC.

The J gene is TRBJ2-3, the V gene TRBV10-3; 9 nucleotides line up with TRBD2. In germline, CDR1 is ENHRY, CDR2 SYGVKD. The junction had 13 bases not matched to a gene; V was cut back by 7 bases and J by 11 bases. CDR3 size: 14 residues. CDR3 DNA: TGTGCCATCACCGCGGGGGGGGGCCTACTCGGGCAGTATTTT. This encodes CAITAGGGLLGQYF.

This clonotype was seen once. The final CDR3 position lacks the conserved phenylalanine or tryptophan, pointing to a likely read error. This chain connects TRBV4-2 to TRBJ2-3; 8 positions agree with TRBD1. V shed 4 bases, J shed 2 bases, and the junction held 5 bases outside the gene matches. Germline values: CDR1 LGHNA, CDR2 YNFKEQ. The length of the CDR3 is 15 residues. CDR3 region: CASSLTQGATDTQYL. DNA of the CDR3: TGTGCCAGCAGCCTGACCCAGGGGGCCACAGATACGCAGTATCTT.

With regard to this clonotype: A junction boundary mismatches the germline segment, possibly from a read error. The CDR3 protein is CASCLRGGLFF. Here the CDR3 DNA reads TGTGCCAGCTGCCTAAGGGGGGGGCTGTTTTTT. The chain couples TRBV28 to TRBJ2-2, with D perhaps matching TRBD2 (7 bases). Germline V gene lookup returns CDR1 MDHEN and CDR2 SYDVKM. The CDR3 has 11 amino acids.

The rearrangement links TRBV5-1 to TRBJ2-3, with TRBD2 matching 11 bases. The CDR3 has 15 residues. J was trimmed by 1 base and V by 7 bases; bases with no gene match: 5. The germline CDR1 and CDR2 sequences are SGHRS and YFSETQ. The CDR3 reads CASGSLAGGTDTQYF. The CDR3 coding sequence is TGCGCCAGCGGCTCACTAGCGGGAGGCACAGATACGCAGTATTTT.

In the case of this clonotype: It is likely a read error, because the conserved phenylalanine at the end of the CDR3 is missing. V and J are TRBV7-9 and TRBJ2-3, with D perhaps matching TRBD1 (5 bases). The V end was cut by 5 bases, the J end by 6 bases, with 18 bases between. The CDR3 length is 15 residues. Germline lookup yields CDR1 SEHNR and CDR2 FQNEAQ (reference sequence). Here the CDR3 DNA reads TGTGCCAGCAGCATCCCCTTAGGGGTCGATGATACGCAGTATCTA. This encodes CASSIPLGVDDTQYL.

Details on this clonotype: At one end, the junction sequence differs from germline, possibly due to a read error. The chain employs TRBV11-2 and TRBJ2-3, with no clear D. Germline lookup yields CDR1 SGHAT and CDR2 FQNNGV. The CDR3 runs to 14 residues. The CDR3 DNA reads as TGTGCCAACAGCTTAGTTGGGAACACAGACACGCAGTATTTT. Translating gives CANSLVGNTDTQYF.

V and J are TRBV20-1 and TRBJ2-1; no reliable D call. Trimming left V 3 bases short and J 8 bases short, with 5 bases between. The CDR3 has 10 residues. Germline lookup yields CDR1 DFQATT and CDR2 SNEGSKA (reference sequence). The CDR3 spells CSASEYEQFF. Written as DNA, the CDR3 is TGCAGTGCTAGCGAGTATGAGCAGTTCTTC.

Turning to this clonotype: A much larger clonotype is one base distant, so this may be a read error. The chain uses TRBV28 and TRBJ2-7, with D perhaps matching TRBD1 or TRBD2 (5 bases each). The CDR3 extends over 15 amino acids. Germline CDR1 and CDR2: MDHEN and SYDVKM. Here the CDR3 DNA reads TGTTCCAGCAGGTCCACCAGGGTCCCGGGGAACGAGCAGTACTTC. Its translation: CSSRSTRVPGNEQYF.

This clonotype was counted once. This may stem from a read error, because a much larger clone lies one nucleotide away. The CDR3 does not close with the conserved phenylalanine or tryptophan, likely indicating a read error. The J gene is TRBJ1-1, the V gene TRBV28; D is ambiguous. The CDR3 consists of 12 residues. V was cut by 6 bases and J by 0 bases, with 5 bases left in between. Germline V lookup: CDR1 MDHEN, CDR2 SYDVKM. This CDR3 is CASRVVNTEAFI. CDR3 nucleotides: TGTGCCAGCAGGGTGGTGAACACTGAAGCTTTCATT.

This clonotype was found many times. This rearrangement joins TRBV30 to TRBJ2-3; D could derive from TRBD1 or TRBD2 (5 bases each). The germline CDR1 and CDR2 sequences are GTSNPN and SVGIG (reference sequence). This CDR3 has 13 residues. V lost 2 bases to trimming and J lost 0 bases, with 6 bases between them. In DNA form, the CDR3 reads TGTGCCTGGAGTCGGGACAGCACAGATACGCAGTATTTT. Amino acids: CAWSRDSTDTQYF.